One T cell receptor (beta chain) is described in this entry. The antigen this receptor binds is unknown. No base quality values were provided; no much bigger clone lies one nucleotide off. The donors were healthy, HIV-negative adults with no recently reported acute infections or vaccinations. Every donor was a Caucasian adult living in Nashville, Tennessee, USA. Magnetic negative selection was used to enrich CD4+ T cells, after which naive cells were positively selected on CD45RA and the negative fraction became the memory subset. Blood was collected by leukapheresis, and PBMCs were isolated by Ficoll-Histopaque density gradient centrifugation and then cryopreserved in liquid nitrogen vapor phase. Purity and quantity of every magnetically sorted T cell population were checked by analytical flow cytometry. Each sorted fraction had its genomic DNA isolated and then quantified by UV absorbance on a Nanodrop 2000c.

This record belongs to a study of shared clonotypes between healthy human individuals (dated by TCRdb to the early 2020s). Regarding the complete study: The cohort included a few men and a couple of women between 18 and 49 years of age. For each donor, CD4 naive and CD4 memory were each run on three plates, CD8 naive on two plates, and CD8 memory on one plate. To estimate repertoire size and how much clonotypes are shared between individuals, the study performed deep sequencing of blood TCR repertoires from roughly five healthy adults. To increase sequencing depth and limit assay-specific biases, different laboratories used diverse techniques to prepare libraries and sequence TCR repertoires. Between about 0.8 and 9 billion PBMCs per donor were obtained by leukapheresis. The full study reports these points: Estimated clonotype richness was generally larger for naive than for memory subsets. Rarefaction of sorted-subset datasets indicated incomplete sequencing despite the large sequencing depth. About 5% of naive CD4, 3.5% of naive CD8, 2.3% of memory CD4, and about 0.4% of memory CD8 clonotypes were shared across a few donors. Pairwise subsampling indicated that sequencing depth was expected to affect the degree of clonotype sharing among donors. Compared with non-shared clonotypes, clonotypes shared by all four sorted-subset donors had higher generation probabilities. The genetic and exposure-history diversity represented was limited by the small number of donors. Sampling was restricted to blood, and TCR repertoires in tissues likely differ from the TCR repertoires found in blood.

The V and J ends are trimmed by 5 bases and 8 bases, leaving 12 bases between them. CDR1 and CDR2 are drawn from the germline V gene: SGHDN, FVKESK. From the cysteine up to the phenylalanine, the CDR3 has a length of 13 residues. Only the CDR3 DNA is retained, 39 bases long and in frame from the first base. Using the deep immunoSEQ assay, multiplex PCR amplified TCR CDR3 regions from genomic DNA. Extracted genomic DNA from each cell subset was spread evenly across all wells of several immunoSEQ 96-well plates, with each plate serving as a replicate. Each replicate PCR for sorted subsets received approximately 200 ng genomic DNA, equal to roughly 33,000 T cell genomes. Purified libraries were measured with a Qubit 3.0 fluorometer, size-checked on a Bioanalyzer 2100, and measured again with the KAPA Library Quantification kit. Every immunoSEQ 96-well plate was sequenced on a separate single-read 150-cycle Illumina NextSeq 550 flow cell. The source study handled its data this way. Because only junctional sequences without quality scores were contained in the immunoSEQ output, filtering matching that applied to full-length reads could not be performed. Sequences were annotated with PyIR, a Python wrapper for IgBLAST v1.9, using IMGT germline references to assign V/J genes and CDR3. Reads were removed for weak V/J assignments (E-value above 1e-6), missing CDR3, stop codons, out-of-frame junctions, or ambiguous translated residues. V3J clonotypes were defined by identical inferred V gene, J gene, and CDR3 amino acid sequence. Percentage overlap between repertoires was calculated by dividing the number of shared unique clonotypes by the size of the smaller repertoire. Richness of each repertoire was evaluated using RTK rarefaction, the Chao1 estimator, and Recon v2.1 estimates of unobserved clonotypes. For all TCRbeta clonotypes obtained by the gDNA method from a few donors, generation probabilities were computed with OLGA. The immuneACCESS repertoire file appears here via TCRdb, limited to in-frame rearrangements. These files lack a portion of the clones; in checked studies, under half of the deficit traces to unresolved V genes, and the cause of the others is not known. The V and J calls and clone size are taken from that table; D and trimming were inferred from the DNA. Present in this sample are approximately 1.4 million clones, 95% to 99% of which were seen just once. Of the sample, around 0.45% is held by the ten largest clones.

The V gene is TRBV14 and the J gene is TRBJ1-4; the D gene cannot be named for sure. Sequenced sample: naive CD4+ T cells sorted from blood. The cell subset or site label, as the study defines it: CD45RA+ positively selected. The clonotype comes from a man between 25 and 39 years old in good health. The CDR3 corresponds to CASSMQIGEKLFF. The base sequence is TGTGCCAGCAGCATGCAGATCGGGGAAAAACTGTTTTTT.